Reported below is one T cell receptor beta chain. This specimen comes from a study of T cell changes during pregnancy in multiple sclerosis. From germline, CDR1 is MDHEN and CDR2 SYDVKM. After removal of 5 bases from V and 5 bases from J, the junction contained 10 bases not matched to a gene. The CDR3 totals 15 residues. This table comes from immunoSEQ multiplex PCR, and its TCRdb copy is limited to in-frame clones, with some not included. Of more than 14,000 clones listed, roughly 85% are singletons. The sample was CD8+ T cells from peripheral blood mononuclear cells, taken in the first trimester of pregnancy. The genes are TRBV28 and TRBJ1-2; the match to TRBD1 covers 8 bases. The sequence derives from a female donor with multiple sclerosis, enrolled in a pregnancy study. In DNA, the CDR3 is TGTGCCAGCAGTGGGGACAGGAGGGGATTTTATGGCTACACCTTC. Translated, it gives CASSGDRRGFYGYTF.